The source of this T cell receptor (beta chain) is a study of follicular helper T cells after annual influenza vaccination. Across the study: Sampling occurred days 0, 7 and 28 after each influenza vaccination. Whole-study results and caveats: ICOS+CD38+ cTfh clonality change tracked circulating plasmablast frequency change.

Assay used: immunoSEQ multiplex PCR; TCRdb lists only in-frame clones, some missing. The top ten clones hold 5.4% of a sample with approximately 250 clones, approximately 90% of them seen once. Time point defined: 2015-2016 season, pre-vaccination. Donors were community-dwelling with no influenza vaccine in the prior 6 months. Note on this clone: Its specificity is unknown.

The sample consisted of CXCR5+ CD38+ circulating T follicular helper cells from blood, taken on the day of influenza vaccination. This sample's subset: circulating Tfh, non-naive CD4+CXCR5+PD-1+ (ICOS+CD38+ or ICOS-CD38-). The clonotype comes from an adult who received the influenza vaccine.

DNA for the CDR3: TGTGCCAGCAGCTCCGGAAGGGGGTTCTCCTACGAGCAGTACTTC. Translated: CASSSGRGFSYEQYF. V usage is TRBV7-2 and J usage is TRBJ2-7, with D possibly being TRBD1 (6 bases). The germline V gene encodes CDR1 SGHTA and CDR2 FQGNSA. This CDR3 is 15 amino acids long. Trimming removed 4 bases from V and 0 bases from J, with 13 bases in between.